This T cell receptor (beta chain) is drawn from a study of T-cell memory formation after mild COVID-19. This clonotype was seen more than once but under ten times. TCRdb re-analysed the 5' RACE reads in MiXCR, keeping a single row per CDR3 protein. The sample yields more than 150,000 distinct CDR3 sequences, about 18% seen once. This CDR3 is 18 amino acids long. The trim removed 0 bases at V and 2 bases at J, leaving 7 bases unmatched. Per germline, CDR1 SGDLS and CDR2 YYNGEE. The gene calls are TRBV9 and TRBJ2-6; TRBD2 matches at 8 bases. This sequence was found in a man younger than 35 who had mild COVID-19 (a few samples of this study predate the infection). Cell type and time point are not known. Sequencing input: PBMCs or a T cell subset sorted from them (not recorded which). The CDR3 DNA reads TGTGCCAGCAGCGTAGGCGGGGGGCAGTTTGCTGGGGCCAACGTCCTGACTTTC. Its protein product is CASSVGGGQFAGANVLTF.